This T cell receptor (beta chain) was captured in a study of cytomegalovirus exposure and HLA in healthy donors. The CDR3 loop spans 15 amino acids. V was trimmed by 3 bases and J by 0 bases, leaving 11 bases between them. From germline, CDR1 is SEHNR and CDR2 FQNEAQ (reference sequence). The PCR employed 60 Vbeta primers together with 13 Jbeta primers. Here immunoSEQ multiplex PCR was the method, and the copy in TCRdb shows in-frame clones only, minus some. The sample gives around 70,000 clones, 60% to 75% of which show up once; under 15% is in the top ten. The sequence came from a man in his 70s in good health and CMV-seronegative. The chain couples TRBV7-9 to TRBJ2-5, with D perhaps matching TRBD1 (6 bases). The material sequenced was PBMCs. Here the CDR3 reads CASSFRDRYQETQYF. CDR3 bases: TGTGCCAGCAGCTTCCGAGACAGGTACCAAGAGACCCAGTACTTC.